The next 32 T cell receptor beta chains were all read from a single sample in a study of early T cells in non-severe SARS-CoV-2 infection. Each CDR3 protein gets one entry after TCRdb re-called the 5' RACE reads with MiXCR. The profile shows roughly 100,000 distinct CDR3 sequences, roughly 15% of them singletons. What was sequenced was whole blood. The receptors were sampled from an adult who was a healthcare worker with PCR-confirmed SARS-CoV-2 infection or an uninfected control (not recorded which).

V and J are TRBV12-3 or TRBV12-4 and TRBJ2-1; D possibly matches TRBD1 or TRBD2 (6 bases each). The CDR3 runs 15 residues. Deletions cut 3 bases from V and 7 bases from J, with 16 bases between. The CDR3 nucleotides read TGTGCCAGCAGTTTGGCCGGGGGCCCCGGGAATGAGCAGTTCTTC. Translation: CASSLAGGPGNEQFF.

This chain links TRBV28 with TRBJ2-7; D not resolved. With 7 bases removed from V and 3 bases from J, the gap between germline ends came to 16 bases. The CDR3 contains 14 residues. Per germline, CDR1 MDHEN and CDR2 SYDVKM. CDR3 sequence (DNA): TGTGCCAGCACCCTAAGATTCCCAGACTACGAGCAGTACTTC. Protein: CASTLRFPDYEQYF.

The V gene is TRBV28, the J gene TRBJ2-6; the D gene is possibly TRBD1 (6 bases). V lost 5 bases, J lost 3 bases, and 11 bases lay in between. The CDR3 is 15 amino acids. Germline V gene data show CDR1 as MDHEN and CDR2 as SYDVKM. CDR3 in amino acids: CASSAPGVGANVLTF. CDR3 nucleotides: TGTGCCAGCAGTGCCCCAGGGGTTGGGGCCAACGTCCTGACTTTC.

There are a few counts of this clonotype. This sequence joins TRBV10-3 and TRBJ1-1, with 7 bases that match TRBD1. Losses at the gene ends were 6 bases for V and 5 bases for J; bases not matched to a gene: 9. Per the germline V gene, CDR1 is ENHRY and CDR2 is SYGVKD. The CDR3 covers 14 residues. Written as DNA, the CDR3 is TGTGCCATCAGCGCAGGGGGGAGAGGGACTGAAGCTTTCTTT. Its translation: CAISAGGRGTEAFF.

The J gene is TRBJ2-5, the V gene TRBV7-2; 11 bases match TRBD2. V gave up 1 base and J gave up 5 bases; unmatched junction bases: 0. The CDR3 extends over 14 amino acids. Germline loops: CDR1 SGHTA, CDR2 FQGNSA. The CDR3 DNA sequence: TGTGCCAGCAGCTTAGGACTAGCGGGGGAGACCCAGTACTTC. This gives the protein CASSLGLAGETQYF.

This chain links TRBV6-2 or TRBV6-3 with TRBJ1-2; TRBD1 agrees at 9 bases. Germline V gene lookup returns CDR1 MNHEY and CDR2 SVGEGT. V dropped 2 bases and J dropped 4; count of bases not matched to a gene: 2. This CDR3 comprises 14 residues. The CDR3 sequence: CASSYGQGTYGYTF. The CDR3 DNA is TGTGCCAGCAGTTACGGACAGGGGACCTATGGCTACACCTTC.

This clonotype was seen many times. CDR3 in DNA: TGCAGCGTGGGACAGGGCGCTGAAGCTTTCTTT. It yields the protein CSVGQGAEAFF. This chain uses TRBV29-1 with TRBJ1-1; TRBD1 aligns across 9 bases. V lost 6 bases to trimming and J lost 6 bases; unmatched junction nucleotides: 2. The CDR3 length is 11 residues. CDR1 is SQVTM and CDR2 is ANQGSEA in the germline V gene.

The V call is TRBV25-1, the J call TRBJ2-1; TRBD1 might be the D (5 bases). The CDR3 contains 15 residues. Germline CDR1 reads MGHDK; CDR2 reads SYGVNS. The germline V and J ends were trimmed by 3 bases and 6 bases, with 15 bases remaining between them. This chain's CDR3 is CASSDPGHPLNEQFF. In nucleotides, the CDR3 is TGTGCCAGCAGTGACCCCGGACACCCCCTCAATGAGCAGTTCTTC.

Points on this clonotype: A much larger clone differs from this one at a single base, so this may be a read error. The V and J genes are TRBV5-6 and TRBJ1-1; weak D call: TRBD1 (5 bases). Trimming took off 1 base at V and 5 bases at J, with 12 bases between the two ends. CDR1 and CDR2 (germline): SGHDT, YYEEEE. The length of the CDR3 is 14 residues. The chain's CDR3 is CASSLCETETEAFF. The DNA of the CDR3 is TGTGCCAGCAGCTTGTGCGAGACAGAGACTGAAGCTTTCTTT.

The V and J genes are TRBV7-8 and TRBJ2-3; TRBD2 matches 8 bases. The V gene end was trimmed by 0 bases and the J gene end by 2 bases; junction bases not matched to a gene: 4. The CDR3 runs 16 residues. Germline-derived CDR1 and CDR2 are SGHVS and FQNEAQ. DNA of the CDR3: TGTGCCAGCAGCTTAGCCGGGCGGGGGGACACAGATACGCAGTATTTT. This encodes CASSLAGRGDTDTQYF.

Ten or more counts support this clonotype. The chain employs TRBV10-3 and TRBJ1-6; TRBD1 aligns across 7 bases. In germline, CDR1 is ENHRY, CDR2 SYGVKD. V shed 7 bases and J 8 bases; nucleotides not matched to a gene: 5. This CDR3 is built from 13 residues. CDR3 residues: CAITDRADSPLHF. The CDR3 DNA reads TGTGCCATCACAGACAGGGCTGATTCACCCCTCCACTTT.

This chain connects TRBV3-1 to TRBJ2-7; TRBD1 matches 7 bases. J lost 0 bases, V lost 4 bases, and 6 bases had no gene match. Looked up from germline, CDR1 is LGHDT and CDR2 is YNNKEL (reference sequence). The CDR3 sequence is 15 residues long. CDR3 DNA sequence: TGTGCCAGCAGCCCCCCAACAGGGGCCTCCTACGAGCAGTACTTC. Its protein is CASSPPTGASYEQYF.

The chain joins TRBV28 to TRBJ1-6, with D possibly TRBD1 on 5 matching bases. Trimming pared 7 bases from V and 12 bases from J, leaving 13 bases between. The CDR3 runs 12 residues. Per germline, CDR1 MDHEN and CDR2 SYDVKM. CDR3 DNA: TGTGCCAGCAACCTCTTGGGGGTACCCCTCCACTTT. Its translation is CASNLLGVPLHF.

This clonotype was picked up many times. The chain recombines TRBV13 with TRBJ1-2; D gene ambiguous. The germline V gene encodes CDR1 PRHDT and CDR2 FYEKMQ (reference sequence). V was trimmed by 5 bases and J by 5 bases, leaving 15 bases between them. The CDR3 extends over 14 amino acids. The CDR3 nucleotides are TGTGCCAGCAGCCCGAGCCCAGGAGGGTATGGCTACACCTTC. The encoded protein is CASSPSPGGYGYTF.

This clonotype has more than one count but fewer than ten. CDR3 protein: CASSKPGLASRDEQFF. The CDR3 DNA reads as TGCGCCAGCAGCAAGCCGGGACTAGCGTCACGAGATGAGCAGTTCTTC. The genes are TRBV5-1 and TRBJ2-1; 10 nucleotides match TRBD2. Trimming removed 4 bases from V and 8 bases from J; junction bases left unmatched: 12. The length of the CDR3 is 16 residues. Germline lookup yields CDR1 SGHRS and CDR2 YFSETQ.

The chain carries TRBV20-1 and TRBJ2-7; 7 positions agree with TRBD2. The V gene's germline CDR1 is DFQATT and CDR2 SNEGSKA (reference sequence). The length of the CDR3 is 14 residues. Losses at the gene ends were 7 bases for V and 3 bases for J; bases not matched to a gene: 12. The CDR3 loop reads CSGPPGGGGYEQYF. The DNA of the CDR3 is TGCAGTGGTCCTCCGGGAGGCGGGGGCTACGAGCAGTACTTC.

This clonotype was counted ten times or more. The gene calls are TRBV6-6 and TRBJ2-3; TRBD2 matches at 10 bases. The CDR3 covers 22 residues. With V trimmed by 1 base and J by 2 bases, 21 bases remained unmatched. CDR1 and CDR2 (germline): MNHNY, SVGAGI (reference sequence). The CDR3 protein is CASSYWTSGRGVNLSLTDTQYF. In DNA form, the CDR3 reads TGTGCCAGCAGTTACTGGACTAGCGGACGGGGTGTCAATTTATCACTCACAGATACGCAGTATTTT.

This clonotype was detected only a few times. The chain uses TRBV10-1 and TRBJ2-7; D perhaps matches TRBD1 (6 bases). The germline gives CDR1 WNHNN, CDR2 SYGVQD (reference sequence). Trimming cost V 0 bases and J 3 bases, with 12 bases left between them. This CDR3 is 15 amino acids long. CDR3 coding DNA: TGCGCCAGCAGTGAGTCGGGCAGGGGTAACTACGAGCAGTACTTC. This encodes CASSESGRGNYEQYF.

With regard to this clonotype: One junction end disagrees with the germline gene, perhaps due to a read error. The chain joins TRBV5-5 to TRBJ1-1; no clear D. The CDR3 totals 12 residues. CDR1 SGHKS and CDR2 YYEKEE come from the germline V gene (reference sequence). This chain's CDR3 is CVSSLEVAEAFF. The CDR3, as DNA: TGTGTCAGCAGCTTAGAAGTCGCTGAAGCTTTCTTT.

The table lists this clonotype with a few counts. This chain links TRBV4-1 with TRBJ2-7; TRBD2 is a possible D gene (5 bases). CDR1 is MGHRA, CDR2 YSYEKL, per germline. Trimming shortened V by 6 bases and J by 7 bases, and 19 bases separated the two germline ends. This CDR3 has 14 amino acids. This CDR3 reads CASRDPMRVQEQYF. The DNA for the CDR3 is TGCGCCAGCAGGGATCCCATGAGGGTTCAAGAGCAGTACTTC.

The chain links TRBV5-5 to TRBJ1-1; D ambiguous. The V end was cut by 3 bases, the J end by 0 bases, with 15 bases between. Germline V gives CDR1 SGHKS, CDR2 YYEKEE (reference sequence). CDR3 length: 16 residues. The CDR3, as DNA: TGTGCCAGCAGCTCCCCGGCAGGTAACATGAACACTGAAGCTTTCTTT. Its protein is CASSSPAGNMNTEAFF.

This clonotype occurred a few times. The rearrangement joins TRBV28 to TRBJ2-7; 11 bases agree with TRBD1. This CDR3 has 15 residues. The junction had 6 bases not matched to a gene; V was cut back by 3 bases and J by 5 bases. Germline V gene data show CDR1 as MDHEN and CDR2 as SYDVKM. CDR3 in amino acids: CASSFWTGGLDEQYF. CDR3 in DNA: TGTGCCAGCAGTTTTTGGACAGGGGGCCTGGACGAGCAGTACTTC.

This clonotype occurred a few times. The chain uses TRBV6-5 and TRBJ1-1, with 8 bases aligning to TRBD1. Germline CDR1 reads MNHEY; CDR2 reads SVGAGI. Trimming cost V 4 bases and J 2 bases; bases outside gene matches: 6. The CDR3 sequence is 15 residues long. The CDR3 bases are TGTGCCAGCAGTTTGAGGACAGGGACCAACACTGAAGCTTTCTTT. It is translated as CASSLRTGTNTEAFF.

This clonotype was seen ten or more times. The rearrangement joins TRBV20-1 to TRBJ2-2; D gene ambiguous. Germline V gene data show CDR1 as DFQATT and CDR2 as SNEGSKA (reference sequence). The germline V and J ends were trimmed by 0 bases and 1 base, with 12 bases remaining between them. The CDR3 loop spans 16 amino acids. The CDR3 DNA reads TGCAGTGCTAGAGACGAAGCAGTTGAGAACACCGGGGAGCTGTTTTTT. Protein product: CSARDEAVENTGELFF.

The genes are TRBV20-1 and TRBJ1-3; D call uncertain. Trimming stripped 4 bases from V and 2 bases from J, with 6 bases between. The CDR3 sequence is 12 residues long. Germline CDR1 reads DFQATT; CDR2 reads SNEGSKA (reference sequence). The chain's CDR3 is CSAKGPGNTIYF. The CDR3 bases are TGCAGTGCTAAAGGGCCTGGAAACACCATATATTTT.

The chain combines TRBV29-1 with TRBJ2-2, with TRBD2 identical over 12 bases. From germline, CDR1 is SQVTM and CDR2 ANQGSEA. This CDR3 has 13 amino acids. The junction had 2 bases not matched to a gene; V was cut back by 6 bases and J by 6 bases. CDR3 nucleotides: TGCAGCGTCCGGACTAGCGGGGCCGGGGAGCTGTTTTTT. It is translated as CSVRTSGAGELFF.

This clonotype was recorded at least ten times. This rearrangement joins TRBV5-8 to TRBJ2-5; 7 nucleotides line up with TRBD1. With 5 bases clipped from V and 2 bases from J, the junction kept 6 bases outside the gene matches. The CDR3 is made up of 14 amino acids. Per the germline V gene, CDR1 is SGHTS and CDR2 is YDEGEE. CDR3 residues: CASRGRGQQETQYF. The CDR3 region has the DNA TGTGCCAGCAGGGGAAGGGGACAGCAAGAGACCCAGTACTTC.

In this sample, this clonotype turned up many times. V gene TRBV6-2 or TRBV6-3 combines with J gene TRBJ2-3; unclear D gene. V lost 5 bases and J 0 bases, leaving 15 bases between the germline ends. The CDR3 extends over 16 amino acids. Germline V gives CDR1 MNHEY, CDR2 SVGEGT. The CDR3 spells CASSRPRRASTDTQYF. DNA of the CDR3: TGTGCCAGCAGTAGGCCACGCCGGGCTAGCACAGATACGCAGTATTTT.

This clonotype was counted only a few times. This chain connects TRBV28 to TRBJ2-7, with D unclear. Per the germline V gene, CDR1 is MDHEN and CDR2 is SYDVKM. The CDR3 is 13 residues long. The V gene lost 10 bases and the J gene lost 4 bases, with 17 bases spanning the gap. The CDR3 nucleotides are TGTGCCACCAGAATGGTCCCAACATACGAGCAGTACTTC. Its protein is CATRMVPTYEQYF.

This clonotype has just a few counts. The chain carries TRBV7-2 and TRBJ1-6; D call uncertain. The V end lost 5 bases, the J end lost 0 bases, and 11 bases lay between the germline ends. The CDR3 covers 16 residues. Germline CDR1 reads SGHTA; CDR2 reads FQGNSA. The CDR3 protein is CASSPAGASYNSPLHF. In nucleotides, the CDR3 is TGTGCCAGCAGCCCGGCCGGTGCCTCCTATAATTCACCCCTCCACTTT.

V usage is TRBV5-1 and J usage is TRBJ1-6; D ambiguous. The CDR3 is 14 amino acids. Germline values: CDR1 SGHRS, CDR2 YFSETQ. The V and J ends lost 0 bases and 5 bases respectively, with 6 bases between them. The CDR3, as DNA: TGCGCCAGCAGCTTGGGTCAGAATAATTCACCCCTCCACTTT. Translation gives CASSLGQNNSPLHF.

This clonotype was observed many times. The rearrangement joins TRBV7-3 to TRBJ1-5; D is ambiguous. Trimming removed 2 bases at V and 6 bases at J, with 8 bases between. The CDR3 length is 13 residues. Germline values: CDR1 SGHTA, CDR2 FQGTGA. As DNA, the CDR3 is TGTGCCAGCAGCTTAGACAACGGTCAGCCCCAGCATTTT. Translation: CASSLDNGQPQHF.